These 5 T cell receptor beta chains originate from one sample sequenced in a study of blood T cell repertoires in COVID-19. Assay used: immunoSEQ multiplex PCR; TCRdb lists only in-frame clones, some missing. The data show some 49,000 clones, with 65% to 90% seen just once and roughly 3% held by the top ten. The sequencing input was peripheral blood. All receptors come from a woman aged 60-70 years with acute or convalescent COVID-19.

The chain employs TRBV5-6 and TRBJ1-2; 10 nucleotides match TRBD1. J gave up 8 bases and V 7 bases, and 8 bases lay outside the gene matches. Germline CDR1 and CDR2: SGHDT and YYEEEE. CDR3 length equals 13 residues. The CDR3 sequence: CASGRQGARGYTF. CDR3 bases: TGTGCCAGCGGCAGACAGGGGGCGAGGGGCTACACCTTC. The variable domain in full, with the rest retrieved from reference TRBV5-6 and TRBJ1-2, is DAGVTQSPTHLIKTRGQQVTLRCSPKSGHDTVSWYQQALGQGPQFIFQYYEEEERQRGNFPDRFSGHQFPNYSSELNVNALLLGDSALYLCASGRQGARGYTFGSGTRLTVV.

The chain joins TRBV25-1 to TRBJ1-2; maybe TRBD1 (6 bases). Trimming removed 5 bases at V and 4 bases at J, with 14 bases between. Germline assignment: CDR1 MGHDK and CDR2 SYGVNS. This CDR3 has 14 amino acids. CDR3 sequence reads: CASSRGRGSYGYTF. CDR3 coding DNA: TGTGCCAGCAGTCGTGGCAGGGGAAGCTATGGCTACACCTTC.

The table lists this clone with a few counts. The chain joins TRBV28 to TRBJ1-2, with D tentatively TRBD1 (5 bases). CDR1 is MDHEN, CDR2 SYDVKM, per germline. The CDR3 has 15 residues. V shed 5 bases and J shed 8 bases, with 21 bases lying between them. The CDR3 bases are TGTGCCAGCAGTCCAGGGATTGGTTTCAGTAACGGCTACACCTTC. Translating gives CASSPGIGFSNGYTF.

CDR3 bases: TGTGCCAGCAGCTCTGGTCCAGCGACTACTCAGCCCCAGCATTTT. Its translation: CASSSGPATTQPQHF. The V call is TRBV11-2, the J call TRBJ1-5; no definite D call. Germline V gene data show CDR1 as SGHAT and CDR2 as FQNNGV. This CDR3 has 15 amino acids. Trimming took off 4 bases at V and 6 bases at J, with 16 bases between the two ends.

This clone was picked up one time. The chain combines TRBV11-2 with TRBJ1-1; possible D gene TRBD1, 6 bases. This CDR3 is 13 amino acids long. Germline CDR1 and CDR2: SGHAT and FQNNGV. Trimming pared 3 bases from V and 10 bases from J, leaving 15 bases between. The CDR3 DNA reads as TGTGCCAGCAGCTTGGGAGGGGGTGGATCAGCTTTCTTT. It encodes CASSLGGGGSAFF.